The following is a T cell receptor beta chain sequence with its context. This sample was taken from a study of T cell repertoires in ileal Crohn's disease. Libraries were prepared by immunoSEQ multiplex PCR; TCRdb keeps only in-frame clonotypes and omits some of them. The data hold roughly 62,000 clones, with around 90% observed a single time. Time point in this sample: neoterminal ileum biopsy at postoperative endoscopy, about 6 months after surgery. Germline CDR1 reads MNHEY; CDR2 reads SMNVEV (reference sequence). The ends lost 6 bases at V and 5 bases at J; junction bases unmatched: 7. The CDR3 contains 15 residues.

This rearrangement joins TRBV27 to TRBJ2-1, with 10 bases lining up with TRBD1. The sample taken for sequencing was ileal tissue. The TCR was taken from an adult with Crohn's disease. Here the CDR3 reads CASRIPGQGNNEQFF. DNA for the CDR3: TGTGCCAGCAGAATACCGGGACAGGGGAACAATGAGCAGTTCTTC.